The 6 T cell receptor beta chains given below trace back to one sample, sequenced in a study of spatial heterogeneity in lung cancer. The time point here: sample taken at primary tumor resection. Sequencing covered unsorted whole RNA taken from tumor, nontumor lung or frozen PBMC. One entry per CDR3 protein, called by TCRdb with MiXCR from the 5' RACE reads. The sample includes some 21,000 distinct CDR3 sequences, about 3.3% seen only once; the top ten take 29%. The material was PBMCs, obtained at surgery. These receptors were obtained from a female donor with early-stage non-small cell lung cancer.

The table lists this clonotype with many counts. DNA of the CDR3: TGTGCCAGCAGTTACACACGGAGCCCTGGGTCCTACGAGCAGTACTTC. It codes for CASSYTRSPGSYEQYF. The chain employs TRBV6-5 and TRBJ2-7; D is unresolved. The CDR3 sequence is 16 residues long. The V end lost 2 bases, the J end lost 1 base, and 15 bases lay between the germline ends. Germline loops: CDR1 MNHEY, CDR2 SVGAGI.

At least ten counts were recorded for this clonotype. This chain joins TRBV28 and TRBJ2-7, with 8 bases identical to TRBD2. Germline CDR1 MDHEN, CDR2 SYDVKM. The CDR3 extends over 14 amino acids. With 6 bases clipped from V and 2 bases from J, the junction kept 6 bases outside the gene matches. The CDR3, as DNA: TGTGCCAGCAGCCGCGGACTAGCCACCTACGAGCAGTACTTC. It is translated as CASSRGLATYEQYF.

At least ten counts were recorded for this clonotype. V is TRBV28 and J is TRBJ1-2; 10 bases map to TRBD1. The CDR3 is made up of 15 amino acids. Per the germline V gene, CDR1 is MDHEN and CDR2 is SYDVKM. The V gene end was trimmed by 6 bases and the J gene end by 2 bases; junction bases not matched to a gene: 6. The CDR3 is CASRRPGQGNYGYTF. The CDR3 DNA reads TGTGCCAGCAGACGCCCGGGACAGGGGAACTATGGCTACACCTTC.

In this sample, this clonotype turned up many times. The V call is TRBV30, the J call TRBJ1-1; 7 bases fit TRBD1. Per germline, CDR1 GTSNPN and CDR2 SVGIG (reference sequence). Unmatched junction bases numbered 5, after V lost 0 bases and J lost 4 bases. The CDR3 runs 14 residues. The chain's CDR3 is CAWSVGGAGTEAFF. The CDR3 DNA sequence: TGTGCCTGGAGTGTAGGGGGCGCGGGCACTGAAGCTTTCTTT. Supplemented by reference TRBV30 and TRBJ1-1, the full variable domain reads SQTIHQWPATLVQPVGSPLSLECTVEGTSNPNLYWYRQAAGRGLQLLFYSVGIGQISSEVPQNLSASRPQDRQFILSSKKLLLSDSGFYLCAWSVGGAGTEAFFGQGTRLTVV.

Ten or more counts support this clonotype. This chain connects TRBV27 to TRBJ2-1; 8 nucleotides match TRBD2. The CDR3 contains 15 residues. Germline assignment: CDR1 MNHEY and CDR2 SMNVEV (reference sequence). After removal of 6 bases from V and 2 bases from J, the junction contained 6 bases not matched to a gene. This CDR3 is CASSGRALTYNEQFF. As DNA, the CDR3 is TGTGCCAGCAGCGGGAGGGCCTTGACCTACAATGAGCAGTTCTTC.

This clonotype came up many times. The chain joins TRBV2 to TRBJ2-1, with 7 positions matching TRBD1. The CDR3 is made up of 15 amino acids. Germline assignment: CDR1 SNHLY and CDR2 FYNNEI. Losses at the gene ends were 7 bases for V and 9 bases for J; bases not matched to a gene: 15. This chain's CDR3 is CASTLTGFWDSEQFF. The CDR3 nucleotides read TGTGCCAGCACCCTAACAGGGTTTTGGGACAGTGAGCAGTTCTTC.